This record looks at one T cell receptor beta chain sequence and its context. Both 60 Vbeta primers and 13 Jbeta primers went into the PCR. Authors' processing steps: Later reanalysis found tens of millions of unique TCR beta chains, 10 million to 14 million of them shared. The method was immunoSEQ multiplex PCR; TCRdb's version includes in-frame clones alone and lacks a portion of them. The V and J calls and clone size were taken over from that table, and D and trimming were inferred from the DNA. The table records roughly 100,000 clones, around 77% of them present only once. This record comes from a study of cytomegalovirus exposure and HLA in healthy donors. The CDR3 has 17 residues. The germline V gene has CDR1 ENHRY and CDR2 SYGVKD. V trimming: 3 bases; J trimming: 2 bases; junction bases outside the gene matches: 10.

The clonotype originates from a woman aged 40 to 55 in good health and CMV-seropositive. The sequenced sample was PBMCs. This chain joins TRBV10-3 and TRBJ2-3, with 8 bases identical to TRBD2. CDR3 region: CAISDPPGAGDTDTQYF. CDR3 DNA: TGTGCCATCAGTGATCCCCCCGGAGCGGGGGACACAGATACGCAGTATTTT.